This entry lists 30 T cell receptor beta chains sequenced from one sample in a study of cytomegalovirus exposure and HLA in healthy donors. It was with 60 Vbeta and 13 Jbeta primers that the PCR ran. Profiled with immunoSEQ multiplex PCR; TCRdb holds only in-frame clones, not every one. The repertoire holds some 110,000 clones, about 73% seen once, with about 4% in the top ten. Sequences were obtained from PBMCs. These receptors were taken from a woman between 45 and 65 years old in good health and CMV-seropositive.

The chain employs TRBV13 and TRBJ2-7; a weak D match, TRBD2 (5 bases). The CDR3 contains 14 residues. CDR1 and CDR2 (germline): PRHDT, FYEKMQ (reference sequence). Trimming took off 2 bases at V and 0 bases at J, with 8 bases between the two ends. For the CDR3, the DNA is TGTGCCAGCAGCTTACCTCGGGGCTCCTACGAGCAGTACTTC. The encoded protein is CASSLPRGSYEQYF.

This chain connects TRBV4-1 to TRBJ2-7, with 11 bases that match TRBD2. V lost 6 bases and J lost 0; bases outside the gene matches: 4. In germline, CDR1 is MGHRA, CDR2 YSYEKL. This CDR3 contains 15 residues. In nucleotides, the CDR3 is TGCGCCAGCAGGCAGGGACTAGCGGACTCCTACGAGCAGTACTTC. Amino acid sequence: CASRQGLADSYEQYF.

The rearrangement joins TRBV2 to TRBJ1-4, with D possibly being TRBD1 (5 bases). V lost 2 bases, J lost 6 bases, and 16 bases lay in between. The CDR3 has 16 amino acids. Germline V gene sequence: CDR1 SNHLY, CDR2 FYNNEI. The CDR3 reads CASSERGGQTYEKLFF. CDR3 nucleotides: TGTGCCAGCAGTGAAAGGGGAGGGCAGACCTATGAAAAACTGTTTTTT.

The chain recombines TRBV2 with TRBJ2-3; 9 bases agree with TRBD1. V lost 6 bases to trimming and J lost 4 bases; unmatched junction nucleotides: 8. CDR1 and CDR2 from the germline V gene are SNHLY and FYNNEI. CDR3 size: 15 residues. The chain's CDR3 is CASRILTGGADTQYF. In nucleotides, the CDR3 is TGTGCCAGCAGGATTTTGACAGGGGGTGCAGATACGCAGTATTTT.

This clone was seen a few times. The chain joins TRBV7-2 to TRBJ1-6; the D gene is possibly TRBD1 (6 bases). V was pared by 1 base and J by 1 base, with 14 bases between. The V gene's germline CDR1 is SGHTA and CDR2 FQGNSA. The CDR3 has 18 residues. The DNA of the CDR3 is TGTGCCAGCAGCTTAGATGTGAGAGGGGGATCCTATAATTCACCCCTCCACTTT. This codes for CASSLDVRGGSYNSPLHF.

Only a few counts were recorded for this clone. This rearrangement joins TRBV6-6 to TRBJ1-2; TRBD1 aligns across 9 bases. Germline CDR1 and CDR2: MNHNY and SVGAGI (reference sequence). The CDR3 sequence is 13 residues long. With V trimmed by 6 bases and J by 5 bases, 4 bases remained unmatched. The CDR3 is CASRDRGRYGYTF. CDR3 nucleotides: TGTGCCAGCAGAGACAGGGGGAGGTATGGCTACACCTTC.

This clone was detected only once. This chain uses TRBV5-4 with TRBJ2-7; TRBD2 matches at 16 bases. CDR1 is SGHNT and CDR2 is YYREEE in the germline V gene (reference sequence). The CDR3 length is 16 residues. Trimming at V came to 3 bases and at J to 7 bases, leaving 7 bases not matched to a gene. The CDR3 is CASSSGTSGGAGEQYF. CDR3 bases: TGTGCCAGCAGCTCGGGGACTAGCGGGGGGGCCGGGGAGCAGTACTTC. Looking up the rest from reference TRBV5-4 and TRBJ2-7 gives the full variable domain: ETGVTQSPTHLIKTRGQQVTLRCSSQSGHNTVSWYQQALGQGPQFIFQYYREEENGRGNFPPRFSGLQFPNYSSELNVNALELDDSALYLCASSSGTSGGAGEQYFGPGTRLTVT.

The CDR3 DNA sequence: TGTGCCAGCAGTGCGTCCCGGGGAGCCTACAATGAGCAGTTCTTC. Its protein product is CASSASRGAYNEQFF. The chain combines TRBV6-4 with TRBJ2-1; the D gene is possibly TRBD2 (5 bases). CDR3 size: 15 residues. Between the trimmed V and J ends, which lost 4 bases and 2 bases, there was a span of 12 bases. Germline V CDR1 and CDR2: MRHNA, SNTAGT.

CDR3 amino acids: CASSDKAGRGADTQYF. CDR3 bases: TGTGCCAGCAGTGACAAAGCGGGGAGGGGCGCAGATACGCAGTATTTT. The J gene is TRBJ2-3, the V gene TRBV6-1; 7 bases map to TRBD2. V shed 3 bases and J 4 bases; nucleotides not matched to a gene: 10. This CDR3 has 16 amino acids. CDR1 and CDR2 (germline): MNHNS, SASEGT.

This clone was counted a single time. The chain links TRBV30 to TRBJ2-3, with 7 bases aligning to TRBD2. The V and J ends lost 0 bases and 11 bases, in that order; junction bases with no gene match: 11. The germline gives CDR1 GTSNPN, CDR2 SVGIG (reference sequence). There are 14 residues in the CDR3. CDR3 DNA sequence: TGTGCCTGGAGTGTTGGTTCGCCGCCGGGAGGGCAGTATTTT. The encoded protein is CAWSVGSPPGGQYF.

The chain carries TRBV6-4 and TRBJ2-2; 9 bases match TRBD1. The CDR3 covers 15 residues. J was trimmed by 1 base and V by 7 bases; bases with no gene match: 4. Germline values: CDR1 MRHNA, CDR2 SNTAGT. The CDR3 DNA follows: TGTGCCAGCAAGCCGGGACAGGGGAACACCGGGGAGCTGTTTTTT. Protein: CASKPGQGNTGELFF.

The CDR3, as DNA: TGTGCCATCAGTGATGCCACTAGCCGGGCCTACGAGCAGTACTTC. Encoded protein: CAISDATSRAYEQYF. The rearrangement joins TRBV10-3 to TRBJ2-7; a possible D gene is TRBD2 (6 bases). Germline lookup yields CDR1 ENHRY and CDR2 SYGVKD. The V end lost 3 bases, the J end lost 2 bases, and 14 bases lay between the germline ends. The CDR3 has 15 amino acids.

V usage is TRBV6-6 and J usage is TRBJ1-6, with 8 bases identical to TRBD1. The germline V gene encodes CDR1 MNHNY and CDR2 SVGAGI (reference sequence). The J segment lost 10 bases and the V segment lost 3 bases, leaving 8 bases of the junction unmatched. The CDR3 runs to 15 residues. CDR3 DNA: TGTGCCAGCAGTTATTTGGGACAGGCCCAGTCACCCCTCCACTTT. It encodes CASSYLGQAQSPLHF.

This sequence joins TRBV2 and TRBJ1-1; the D gene is possibly TRBD1 (6 bases). Germline values: CDR1 SNHLY, CDR2 FYNNEI. This CDR3 spans 13 amino acids. V lost 4 bases and J lost 6, with 12 bases in between. CDR3 region: CASSVQTGPEAFF. CDR3 coding DNA: TGTGCCAGCAGTGTTCAGACAGGCCCTGAAGCTTTCTTT.

This chain joins TRBV6-5 and TRBJ2-5; 7 positions agree with TRBD1. V lost 7 bases and J lost 2; bases outside the gene matches: 4. The germline V gene has CDR1 MNHEY and CDR2 SVGAGI. CDR3 length: 13 amino acids. CDR3 bases: TGTGCCAGCATGAGGGACAGTCAAGAGACCCAGTACTTC. Protein sequence: CASMRDSQETQYF.

CDR3: CASSPDKDYGYTF. CDR3 in DNA: TGTGCCAGCTCACCAGACAAGGACTATGGCTACACCTTC. This sequence joins TRBV18 and TRBJ1-2; no clear D. The CDR3 sequence is 13 residues long. The germline V gene encodes CDR1 KGHSH and CDR2 LQKENI. Deletions cut 2 bases from V and 3 bases from J, with 7 bases between.

The chain has TRBV7-2 and TRBJ2-5, with TRBD2 matching 9 bases. There are 17 residues in the CDR3. Germline lookup yields CDR1 SGHTA and CDR2 FQGNSA. The junction had 6 bases not matched to a gene; V was cut back by 1 base and J by 0 bases. The CDR3 nucleotides read TGTGCCAGCAGCTTAGGAGGAGCGGGGGGCTACCAAGAGACCCAGTACTTC. Amino acid sequence: CASSLGGAGGYQETQYF.

The DNA for the CDR3 is TGTGCCAGCAGTTTTTGGGACAGGGTCTACGAGCAGTACTTC. Amino acids: CASSFWDRVYEQYF. The V gene is TRBV27, the J gene TRBJ2-7, with 9 bases matching TRBD1. Germline CDR1 reads MNHEY; CDR2 reads SMNVEV (reference sequence). V trimming: 3 bases; J trimming: 3 bases; junction bases outside the gene matches: 3. The CDR3 has 14 residues.

The chain uses TRBV5-1 and TRBJ1-3; 10 positions match TRBD1. From germline, CDR1 is SGHRS and CDR2 YFSETQ. CDR3 length equals 14 residues. Trimming cost V 3 bases and J 4 bases; bases outside gene matches: 1. In DNA, the CDR3 is TGCGCCAGCAGCTCGACAGGGGGCGGAAACACCATATATTTT. Amino acids: CASSSTGGGNTIYF.

The J gene is TRBJ1-2, the V gene TRBV9, with D maybe TRBD1 (6 bases). V lost 4 bases and J 5 bases, leaving 9 bases between the germline ends. CDR1 is SGDLS, CDR2 YYNGEE, per germline. The CDR3 covers 12 residues. Here the CDR3 reads CASSPDRYGYTF. For the CDR3, the DNA is TGTGCCAGCAGCCCCGACAGGTATGGCTACACCTTC.

The V and J genes are TRBV7-9 and TRBJ2-1; TRBD2 matches at 7 bases. Germline CDR1 reads SEHNR; CDR2 reads FQNEAQ (reference sequence). The ends lost 5 bases at V and 3 bases at J; junction bases unmatched: 13. CDR3 length: 17 amino acids. CDR3 protein: CASSGVGERGRYNEQFF. CDR3 nucleotides: TGTGCCAGCAGCGGAGTGGGTGAGCGGGGACGCTACAATGAGCAGTTCTTC.

The chain combines TRBV5-4 with TRBJ1-3; D remains ambiguous. Deletions cut 4 bases from V and 4 bases from J, with 15 bases between. Germline CDR1 and CDR2: SGHNT and YYREEE (reference sequence). This CDR3 has 15 amino acids. The CDR3: CASSINSAQGNTIYF. CDR3 DNA sequence: TGTGCCAGCAGCATAAACAGTGCTCAGGGAAACACCATATATTTT.

The chain has TRBV6-6 and TRBJ1-2; 11 bases map to TRBD1. CDR3 length: 16 amino acids. The ends lost 4 bases at V and 5 bases at J; junction bases unmatched: 9. Germline CDR1 MNHNY, CDR2 SVGAGI (reference sequence). CDR3 bases: TGTGCCAGCAGTTCCAGGACAGGGGGCGTTGAGTATGGCTACACCTTC. The encoded protein is CASSSRTGGVEYGYTF.

V usage is TRBV6-5 and J usage is TRBJ1-1; 8 nucleotides agree with TRBD1. This CDR3 is built from 14 residues. Trimming took 5 bases from V and 6 from J; bases not matched to a gene: 8. Germline V lookup: CDR1 MNHEY, CDR2 SVGAGI. CDR3 sequence: CASSDPGTGSEAFF. The CDR3 nucleotides are TGTGCCAGCAGTGACCCGGGGACAGGCTCTGAAGCTTTCTTT.

The chain uses TRBV5-8 and TRBJ2-3; 14 nucleotides match TRBD2. Per germline, CDR1 SGHTS and CDR2 YDEGEE. V lost 4 bases, J lost 3 bases, and 1 base stayed unmatched. CDR3 length: 15 residues. The CDR3 DNA sequence: TGTGCCAGCAGCCGGACTAGCGGGGGGACAGATACGCAGTATTTT. This sequence encodes CASSRTSGGTDTQYF.

This clone appeared a single time. The chain couples TRBV7-8 to TRBJ2-7, with TRBD2 as a possible D gene (6 bases). CDR1 is SGHVS and CDR2 is FQNEAQ in the germline V gene. This CDR3 comprises 14 residues. The V gene lost 5 bases and the J gene lost 2 bases, with 13 bases spanning the gap. CDR3 residues: CASSPTAGPYEQYF. For the CDR3, the DNA is TGTGCCAGCAGCCCTACGGCGGGACCCTACGAGCAGTACTTC.

CDR3 amino acids: CASRSTGSYNSPLHF. DNA of the CDR3: TGTGCCAGCAGAAGTACAGGGTCCTATAATTCACCCCTCCACTTT. The chain is built from TRBV6-1 and TRBJ1-6; a possible D gene is TRBD1 (6 bases). The V and J ends lost 6 bases and 1 base respectively, with 10 bases between them. The CDR3 is 15 residues long. Germline CDR1 is MNHNS and CDR2 is SASEGT.

The V call is TRBV2, the J call TRBJ2-1, with D possibly matching TRBD2 (7 bases). CDR3 length: 15 residues. The V end lost 8 bases, the J end lost 9 bases, and 23 bases lay between the germline ends. Germline CDR1 reads SNHLY; CDR2 reads FYNNEI. This chain's CDR3 is CASRVTTGGRREQFF. The CDR3 bases are TGTGCCAGCCGGGTCACAACGGGGGGCCGCCGTGAGCAGTTCTTC.

This chain links TRBV6-5 with TRBJ1-5, with D unclear. Trimming cost V 6 bases and J 0 bases, with 9 bases left between them. The CDR3 sequence is 14 residues long. From germline, CDR1 is MNHEY and CDR2 SVGAGI. The CDR3 sequence: CASRLNYSNQPQHF. Here the CDR3 DNA reads TGTGCCAGCAGACTCAATTATAGCAATCAGCCCCAGCATTTT.

The chain combines TRBV10-3 with TRBJ2-2; 13 bases agree with TRBD2. The CDR3 sequence is 17 residues long. V was pared by 5 bases and J by 1 base, with 4 bases of the junction left unmatched. In germline, CDR1 is ENHRY, CDR2 SYGVKD. CDR3 protein: CAISRTSGGLNTGELFF. In DNA, the CDR3 is TGTGCCATCAGTCGGACTAGCGGGGGCCTGAACACCGGGGAGCTGTTTTTT.